The sequence of this T cell receptor (beta chain) was determined in a study of blood T cell repertoires in COVID-19. The CDR3 spans 14 residues. Deletions cut 2 bases from V and 2 bases from J, with 12 bases between. Germline CDR1 reads GTSNPN; CDR2 reads SVGIG (reference sequence). As processed by the authors: The assay estimated nucleated cells by amplifying reference gene primers. TCRdb keeps only in-frame clones here, not all; method: immunoSEQ multiplex PCR. The DNA was the basis for D and trimming; V, J and clone size are from that table. The table shows fewer than 250,000 clones, with about 88% occurring only once.

The receptor comes from a man aged 40-49 years with acute or convalescent COVID-19. The sequencing sample was made of peripheral blood. This rearrangement joins TRBV30 to TRBJ2-5, with D tentatively TRBD1 (6 bases). The DNA of the CDR3 is TGTGCCTGGAGTACCGGAAGGGGGCAAGAGACCCAGTACTTC. It specifies CAWSTGRGQETQYF.